The next 19 T cell receptor beta chains were all read from a single sample in a study of blood T cell repertoires in COVID-19. This table comes from immunoSEQ multiplex PCR, and its TCRdb copy is limited to in-frame clones, with some not included. The repertoire consists of about 250,000 clones, with about 85% occurring once and the leading ten covering approximately 8%. The sample was peripheral blood. The receptors were sampled from a woman of 80 years or more with acute or convalescent COVID-19.

The rearrangement links TRBV6-5 to TRBJ2-4; D remains unclear. Germline CDR1 and CDR2: MNHEY and SVGAGI. V was cut by 7 bases and J by 0 bases, with 13 bases left in between. The CDR3 spans 15 residues. In DNA form, the CDR3 reads TGTGCCAGCACGGGTACACGGTTAGCCAAAAACATTCAGTACTTC. Encoded protein: CASTGTRLAKNIQYF.

The J gene is TRBJ2-3, the V gene TRBV5-1; TRBD2 aligns across 9 bases. After removal of 4 bases from V and 2 bases from J, the junction contained 5 bases not matched to a gene. The CDR3 totals 15 residues. The germline V gene has CDR1 SGHRS and CDR2 YFSETQ. The CDR3 is CASSLERGDTDTQYF. DNA of the CDR3: TGCGCCAGCAGCCTAGAGCGGGGGGACACAGATACGCAGTATTTT.

This clone showed up just once. The gene calls are TRBV15 and TRBJ2-1, with 8 bases fitting TRBD2. The CDR3 runs to 14 residues. The germline V gene encodes CDR1 LNHNV and CDR2 YYDKDF (reference sequence). V lost 3 bases, J lost 9 bases, and 7 bases stayed unmatched. The CDR3 nucleotides read TGTGCCACCAGCAGGGAACGGGGGGGACTTGAGCAGTTCTTC. It translates to CATSRERGGLEQFF.

With regard to this clone: Other DNA sequences in the sample encode the same CDR3. The chain links TRBV29-1 to TRBJ1-1; D might be TRBD1 (5 bases). The CDR3 has 11 residues. Per germline, CDR1 SQVTM and CDR2 ANQGSEA. Trimming removed 7 bases from V and 4 bases from J, with 10 bases in between. The CDR3 sequence is CSGWGGTEAFF. Here the CDR3 DNA reads TGCAGCGGGTGGGGGGGCACTGAAGCTTTCTTT.

The chain carries TRBV5-1 and TRBJ2-2, with 10 bases lining up with TRBD1. The CDR3 has 15 residues. Germline V gives CDR1 SGHRS, CDR2 YFSETQ. Trimming at V came to 4 bases and at J to 6 bases, leaving 6 bases not matched to a gene. The CDR3 is CASSLGTGVAGELFF. The CDR3 coding sequence is TGCGCCAGCAGCCTCGGGACAGGGGTTGCCGGGGAGCTGTTTTTT.

The V and J genes are TRBV4-1 and TRBJ2-2, with no clear D. The CDR3 totals 16 residues. Trimming left V 0 bases short and J 0 bases short, with 8 bases between. CDR1 is MGHRA, CDR2 YSYEKL, per germline. The CDR3 DNA reads as TGCGCCAGCAGCCAAGAAAACAGCTCGAACACCGGGGAGCTGTTTTTT. Its translation is CASSQENSSNTGELFF.

The CDR3 reads CASSGPLGVASNNNEQFF. The CDR3 DNA sequence: TGCGCCAGCAGTGGCCCCCTCGGAGTAGCGTCTAACAACAATGAGCAGTTCTTC. The chain carries TRBV10-1 and TRBJ2-1; D might be TRBD2 (5 bases). Per the germline V gene, CDR1 is WNHNN and CDR2 is SYGVQD (reference sequence). This CDR3 is 18 amino acids long. Trimming cost V 4 bases and J 5 bases, with 24 bases left between them.

This clone occurred once. The chain carries TRBV5-4 and TRBJ2-5, with D possibly TRBD1 on 6 matching bases. The germline gives CDR1 SGHNT, CDR2 YYREEE (reference sequence). Trimming removed 6 bases at V and 3 bases at J, with 12 bases between. This CDR3 has 13 residues. The CDR3 reads CASNLAGEETQYF. The CDR3 region has the DNA TGTGCCAGCAACCTCGCAGGGGAAGAGACCCAGTACTTC.

This clone was counted between two and nine times. The rearrangement uses TRBV4-1 and TRBJ1-1, with 12 nucleotides matching TRBD1. Germline V gene lookup returns CDR1 MGHRA and CDR2 YSYEKL. This CDR3 spans 16 amino acids. V lost 1 base to trimming and J lost 4 bases; unmatched junction nucleotides: 4. CDR3 bases: TGCGCCAGCAGCCAAGCCTGGGACAGGGGGCGCACTGAAGCTTTCTTT. Translated, it gives CASSQAWDRGRTEAFF.

The J gene is TRBJ2-7, the V gene TRBV4-1; D possibly corresponds to TRBD2 (6 bases). CDR1 and CDR2 from the germline V gene are MGHRA and YSYEKL. This CDR3 spans 13 amino acids. The ends were cut back, 6 bases at V and 4 bases at J, with 13 bases in the middle. DNA for the CDR3: TGCGCCAGCAGTGCCGGGACTGTTTACGAGCAGTACTTC. This encodes CASSAGTVYEQYF.

On this clone: The same CDR3 can be traced to other DNA sequences in this sample. The J gene is TRBJ1-1, the V gene TRBV29-1, with D possibly being TRBD1 (6 bases). The ends were cut back, 7 bases at V and 1 base at J, with 10 bases in the middle. Germline assignment: CDR1 SQVTM and CDR2 ANQGSEA. The CDR3 runs 12 residues. CDR3 sequence (DNA): TGCAGCGGAGGACAGACGAACACTGAAGCTTTCTTT. Translated, it gives CSGGQTNTEAFF. The variable domain in full, completed from reference TRBV29-1 and TRBJ1-1, reads SAVISQKPSRDICQRGTSLTIQCQVDSQVTMMFWYRQQPGQSLTLIATANQGSEATYESGFVIDKFPISRPNLTFSTLTVSNMSPEDSSIYLCSGGQTNTEAFFGQGTRLTVV.

The CDR3 nucleotides read TGCAGCGTTGATTCTTCAGGGGGCAACACTGAAGCTTTCTTT. Amino acid sequence: CSVDSSGGNTEAFF. The chain carries TRBV29-1 and TRBJ1-1, with TRBD1 matching over 8 bases. Trimming at V came to 3 bases and at J to 2 bases, leaving 5 bases not matched to a gene. Germline CDR1 and CDR2: SQVTM and ANQGSEA. This CDR3 is built from 14 residues.

The chain joins TRBV11-2 to TRBJ2-7, with TRBD1 matching 10 bases. The CDR3 covers 15 residues. CDR1 SGHAT and CDR2 FQNNGV come from the germline V gene. The V segment lost 5 bases and the J segment 0 bases; nucleotides outside the gene matches: 4. CDR3 sequence (DNA): TGTGCCAGCAGCAGGCGGGACAGGGGCTCCTACGAGCAGTACTTC. Translating gives CASSRRDRGSYEQYF.

J is TRBJ1-3 and V is TRBV9, with D hard to call. Germline V gene sequence: CDR1 SGDLS, CDR2 YYNGEE. V lost 4 bases and J lost 3, with 11 bases in between. CDR3 size: 14 residues. CDR3 residues: CASSPGWVGNTIYF. As DNA, the CDR3 is TGTGCCAGCAGCCCAGGCTGGGTTGGAAACACCATATATTTT.

For the CDR3, the DNA is TGTGCCAGTAACCCGGGACTAGCGGGAGCACCCTACAATGAGCAGTTCTTC. This translates into CASNPGLAGAPYNEQFF. The chain is built from TRBV19 and TRBJ2-1; 14 bases are shared with TRBD2. Germline assignment: CDR1 LNHDA and CDR2 SQIVND (reference sequence). The trim removed 7 bases at V and 2 bases at J, leaving 7 bases unmatched. The CDR3 runs to 17 residues.

The chain is built from TRBV6-5 and TRBJ2-4; the match to TRBD2 covers 13 bases. The CDR3 covers 16 residues. V dropped 0 bases and J dropped 4; count of bases not matched to a gene: 0. The germline gives CDR1 MNHEY, CDR2 SVGAGI. In DNA, the CDR3 is TGTGCCAGCAGTTACTCGGGACTAGCGGGAAAAAACATTCAGTACTTC. It translates to CASSYSGLAGKNIQYF.

The chain employs TRBV5-1 and TRBJ1-6, with no clear D. The CDR3 loop spans 15 amino acids. V dropped 4 bases and J dropped 7 bases, with 15 bases sitting between them. In germline, CDR1 is SGHRS, CDR2 YFSETQ. DNA of the CDR3: TGCGCCAGCAGCGCCCGTGCGGGTGACAATTCACCCCTCCACTTT. It codes for CASSARAGDNSPLHF.

The V gene is TRBV3-1 (or the pseudogene TRBV3-2), the J gene TRBJ2-3; 11 bases are a match to TRBD2. CDR1 is LGHDT, CDR2 YNNKEL, per germline (reference sequence). The CDR3 sequence is 18 residues long. The junction had 8 bases not matched to a gene; V was cut back by 1 base and J by 2 bases. The CDR3 reads CASSQGWASGRNTDTQYF. In DNA form, the CDR3 reads TGTGCCAGCAGCCAAGGGTGGGCTAGCGGGAGGAACACAGATACGCAGTATTTT.

The chain carries TRBV3-1 (or the pseudogene TRBV3-2) and TRBJ2-2, with 11 bases fitting TRBD2. There are 17 residues in the CDR3. CDR1 LGHDT and CDR2 YNNKEL come from the germline V gene (reference sequence). Unmatched junction bases numbered 11, after V lost 4 bases and J lost 7 bases. CDR3 protein: CASSRGGLAVSFGELFF. In DNA form, the CDR3 reads TGTGCCAGCAGCCGAGGGGGACTAGCGGTATCTTTCGGGGAGCTGTTTTTT.